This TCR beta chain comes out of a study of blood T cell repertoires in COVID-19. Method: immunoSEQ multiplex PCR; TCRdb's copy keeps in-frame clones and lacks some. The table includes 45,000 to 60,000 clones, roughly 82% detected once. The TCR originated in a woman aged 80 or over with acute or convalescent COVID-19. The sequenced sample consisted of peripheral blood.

The CDR3 DNA follows: TGCGCCAGCAGCCAAGAGGGGGGACTAGCGCAGAGCACAGATACGCAGTATTTT. Translating it yields CASSQEGGLAQSTDTQYF. The chain carries TRBV4-1 and TRBJ2-3; TRBD2 agrees at 10 bases. The CDR3 spans 18 residues. The ends lost 0 bases at V and 0 bases at J; junction bases unmatched: 6. CDR1 is MGHRA, CDR2 YSYEKL, per germline.